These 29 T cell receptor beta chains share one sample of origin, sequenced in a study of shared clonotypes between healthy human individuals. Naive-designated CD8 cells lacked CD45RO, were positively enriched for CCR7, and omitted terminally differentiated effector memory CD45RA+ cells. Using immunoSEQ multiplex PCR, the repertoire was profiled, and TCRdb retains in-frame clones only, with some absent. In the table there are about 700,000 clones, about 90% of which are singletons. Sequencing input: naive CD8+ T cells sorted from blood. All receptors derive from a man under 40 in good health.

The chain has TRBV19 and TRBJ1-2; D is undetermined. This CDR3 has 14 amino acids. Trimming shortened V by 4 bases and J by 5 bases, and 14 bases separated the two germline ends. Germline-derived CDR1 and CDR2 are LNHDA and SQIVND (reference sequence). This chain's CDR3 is CASSTLPEWYGYTF. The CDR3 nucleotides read TGTGCCAGTAGTACTCTTCCCGAATGGTATGGCTACACCTTC.

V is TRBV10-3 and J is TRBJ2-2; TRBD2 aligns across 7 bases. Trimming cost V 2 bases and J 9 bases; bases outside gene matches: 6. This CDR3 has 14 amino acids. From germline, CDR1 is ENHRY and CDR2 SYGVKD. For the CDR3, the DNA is TGTGCCATCAGTGAGAGCGGACTAGTGAGGGAGCTGTTTTTT. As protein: CAISESGLVRELFF.

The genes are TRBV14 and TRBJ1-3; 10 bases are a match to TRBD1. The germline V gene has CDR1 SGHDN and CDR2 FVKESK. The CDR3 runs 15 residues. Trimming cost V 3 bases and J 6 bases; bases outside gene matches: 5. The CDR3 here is CASSHDRGLANTIYF. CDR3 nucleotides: TGTGCCAGCAGCCACGACAGGGGGCTAGCAAACACCATATATTTT.

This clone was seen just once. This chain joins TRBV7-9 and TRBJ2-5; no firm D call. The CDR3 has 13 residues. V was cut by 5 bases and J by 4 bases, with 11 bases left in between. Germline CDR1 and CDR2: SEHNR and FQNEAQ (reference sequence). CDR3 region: CASSQMGAETQYF. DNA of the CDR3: TGTGCCAGCAGCCAGATGGGTGCAGAGACCCAGTACTTC. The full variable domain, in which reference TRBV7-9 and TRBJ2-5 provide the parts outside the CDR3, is DTGVSQNPRHKITKRGQNVTFRCDPISEHNRLYWYRQTLGQGPEFLTYFQNEAQLEKSRLLSDRFSAERPKGSFSTLEIQRTEQGDSAMYLCASSQMGAETQYFGPGTRLLVL.

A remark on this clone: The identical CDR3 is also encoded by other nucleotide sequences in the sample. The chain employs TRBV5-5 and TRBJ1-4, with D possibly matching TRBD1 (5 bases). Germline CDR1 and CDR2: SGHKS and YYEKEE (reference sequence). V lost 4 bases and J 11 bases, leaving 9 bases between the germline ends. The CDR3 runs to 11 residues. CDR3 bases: TGTGCCAGCAGCCTGGGGGAGAAACTGTTTTTT. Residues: CASSLGEKLFF.

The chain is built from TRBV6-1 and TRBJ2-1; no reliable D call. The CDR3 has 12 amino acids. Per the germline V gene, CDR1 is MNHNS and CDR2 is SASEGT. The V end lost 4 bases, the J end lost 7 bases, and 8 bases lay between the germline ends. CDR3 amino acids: CASSGTVNEQFF. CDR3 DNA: TGTGCCAGCAGTGGTACAGTAAATGAGCAGTTCTTC.

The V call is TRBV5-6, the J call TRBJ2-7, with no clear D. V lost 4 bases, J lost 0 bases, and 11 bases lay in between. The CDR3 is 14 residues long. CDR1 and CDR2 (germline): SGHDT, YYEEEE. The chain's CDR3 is CASSTWTDSYEQYF. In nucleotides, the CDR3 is TGTGCCAGCAGCACCTGGACGGACTCCTACGAGCAGTACTTC.

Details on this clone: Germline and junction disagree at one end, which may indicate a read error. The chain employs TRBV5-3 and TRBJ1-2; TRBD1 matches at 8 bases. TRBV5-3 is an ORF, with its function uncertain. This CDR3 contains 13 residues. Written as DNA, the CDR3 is TGTGCCAGCAGCTCGACAGGGGACTATGGCTACACCTTC. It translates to CASSSTGDYGYTF.

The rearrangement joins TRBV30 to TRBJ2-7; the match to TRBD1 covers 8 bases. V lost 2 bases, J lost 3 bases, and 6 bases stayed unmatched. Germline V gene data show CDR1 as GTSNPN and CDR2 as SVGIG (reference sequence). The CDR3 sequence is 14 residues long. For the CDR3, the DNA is TGTGCCTGGAGTAGCGGACAGGGAAGCTACGAGCAGTACTTC. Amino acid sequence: CAWSSGQGSYEQYF.

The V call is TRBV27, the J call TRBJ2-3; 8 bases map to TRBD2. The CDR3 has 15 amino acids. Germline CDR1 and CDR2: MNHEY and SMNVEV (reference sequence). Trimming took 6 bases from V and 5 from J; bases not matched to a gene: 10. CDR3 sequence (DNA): TGTGCCAGCAGCTTAGCGGGAAGGGTCTTAGATACGCAGTATTTT. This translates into CASSLAGRVLDTQYF.

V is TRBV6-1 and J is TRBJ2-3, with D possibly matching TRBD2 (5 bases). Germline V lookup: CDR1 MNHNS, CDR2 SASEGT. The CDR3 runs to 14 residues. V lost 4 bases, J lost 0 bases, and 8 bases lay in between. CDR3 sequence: CASSGGMSTDTQYF. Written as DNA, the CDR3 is TGTGCCAGCAGTGGAGGGATGAGCACAGATACGCAGTATTTT.

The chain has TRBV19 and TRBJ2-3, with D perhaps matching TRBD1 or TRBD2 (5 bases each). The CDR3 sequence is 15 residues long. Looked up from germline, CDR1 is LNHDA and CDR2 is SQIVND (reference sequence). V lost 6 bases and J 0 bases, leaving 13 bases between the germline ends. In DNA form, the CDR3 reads TGTGCCAGTAGCCCCACCGGGGCTAGCACAGATACGCAGTATTTT. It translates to CASSPTGASTDTQYF.

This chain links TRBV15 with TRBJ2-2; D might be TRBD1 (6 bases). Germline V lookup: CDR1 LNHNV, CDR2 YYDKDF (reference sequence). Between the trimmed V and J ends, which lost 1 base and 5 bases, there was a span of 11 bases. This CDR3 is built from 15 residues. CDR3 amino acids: CATSRVQGQTGELFF. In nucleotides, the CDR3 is TGTGCCACCAGCAGAGTGCAGGGGCAAACCGGGGAGCTGTTTTTT.

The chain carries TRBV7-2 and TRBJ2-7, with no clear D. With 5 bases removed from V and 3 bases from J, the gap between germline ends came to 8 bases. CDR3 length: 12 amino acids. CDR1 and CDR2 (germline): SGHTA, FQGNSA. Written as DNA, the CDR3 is TGTGCCAGCAGCCCAGATATCTACGAGCAGTACTTC. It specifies CASSPDIYEQYF.

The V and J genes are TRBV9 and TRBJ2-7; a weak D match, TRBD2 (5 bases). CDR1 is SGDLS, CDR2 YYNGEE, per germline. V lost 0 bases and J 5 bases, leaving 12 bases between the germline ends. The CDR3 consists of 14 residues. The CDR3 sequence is CASSVAGLNDEQYF. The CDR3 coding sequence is TGTGCCAGCAGCGTAGCTGGACTTAATGACGAGCAGTACTTC.

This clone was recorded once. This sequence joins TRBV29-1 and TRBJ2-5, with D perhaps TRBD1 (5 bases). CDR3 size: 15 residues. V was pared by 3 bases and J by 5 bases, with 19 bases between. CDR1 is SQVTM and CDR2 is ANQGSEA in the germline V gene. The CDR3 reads CSVDLPLDTRETQYF. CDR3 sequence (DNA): TGCAGCGTTGACCTTCCCTTGGACACTCGGGAGACCCAGTACTTC.

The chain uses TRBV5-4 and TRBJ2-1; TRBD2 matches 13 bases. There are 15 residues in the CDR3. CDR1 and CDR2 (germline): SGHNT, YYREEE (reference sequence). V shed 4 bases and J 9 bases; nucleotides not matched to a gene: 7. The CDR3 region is CASSPGLAGLVEQFF. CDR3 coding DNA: TGTGCCAGCAGCCCGGGACTAGCGGGATTGGTTGAGCAGTTCTTC.

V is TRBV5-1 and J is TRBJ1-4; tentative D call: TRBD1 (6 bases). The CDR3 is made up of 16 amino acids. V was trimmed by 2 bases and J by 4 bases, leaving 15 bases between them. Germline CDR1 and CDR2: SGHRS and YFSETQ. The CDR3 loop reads CASSFFQGSDNEKLFF. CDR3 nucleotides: TGCGCCAGCAGCTTTTTTCAGGGGTCGGATAATGAAAAACTGTTTTTT.

This CDR3 is CASSLEGTSTYNEQFF. In nucleotides, the CDR3 is TGTGCCAGCAGCTTAGAGGGGACTAGCACATACAATGAGCAGTTCTTC. The chain links TRBV11-3 to TRBJ2-1; 9 nucleotides match TRBD2. This CDR3 spans 16 amino acids. V lost 0 bases, J lost 4 bases, and 4 bases stayed unmatched. Germline lookup yields CDR1 SGHNT and CDR2 YENEEA. Using reference TRBV11-3 and TRBJ2-1 for the parts outside the CDR3, the full variable domain is EAGVVQSPRYKIIEKKQPVAFWCNPISGHNTLYWYLQNLGQGPELLIRYENEEAVDDSQLPKDRFSAERLKGVDSTLKIQPAELGDSAVYLCASSLEGTSTYNEQFFGPGTRLTVL.

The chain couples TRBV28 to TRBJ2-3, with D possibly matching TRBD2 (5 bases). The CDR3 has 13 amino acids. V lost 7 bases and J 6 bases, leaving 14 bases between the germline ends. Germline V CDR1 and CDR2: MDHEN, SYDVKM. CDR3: CASTTVLADTQYF. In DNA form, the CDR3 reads TGTGCCAGCACCACGGTCCTAGCCGATACGCAGTATTTT.

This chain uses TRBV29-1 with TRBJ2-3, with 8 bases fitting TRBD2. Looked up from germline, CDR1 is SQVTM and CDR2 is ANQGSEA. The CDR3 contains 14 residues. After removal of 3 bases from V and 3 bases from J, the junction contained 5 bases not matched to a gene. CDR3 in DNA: TGCAGCGTTGAGATGGCTAGCGGGACAGATACGCAGTATTTT. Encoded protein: CSVEMASGTDTQYF.

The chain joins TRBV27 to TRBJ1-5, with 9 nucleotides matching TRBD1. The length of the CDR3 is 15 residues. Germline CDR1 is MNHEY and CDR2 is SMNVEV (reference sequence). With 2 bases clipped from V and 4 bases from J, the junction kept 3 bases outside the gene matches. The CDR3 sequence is CASSLDGTGNQPQHF. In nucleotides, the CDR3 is TGTGCCAGCAGTTTAGACGGGACAGGGAATCAGCCCCAGCATTTT.

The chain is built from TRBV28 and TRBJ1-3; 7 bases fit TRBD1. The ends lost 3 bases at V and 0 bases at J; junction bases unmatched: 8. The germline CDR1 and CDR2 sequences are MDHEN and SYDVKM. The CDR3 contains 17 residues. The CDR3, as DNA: TGTGCCAGCAGTTTTATATCCGGGACAGTCTCTGGAAACACCATATATTTT. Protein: CASSFISGTVSGNTIYF.

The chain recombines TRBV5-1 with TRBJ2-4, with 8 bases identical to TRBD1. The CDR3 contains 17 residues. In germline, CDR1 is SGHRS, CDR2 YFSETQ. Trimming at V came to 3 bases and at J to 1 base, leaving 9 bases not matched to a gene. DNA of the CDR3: TGCGCCAGCAGCTCCGGTACTCGGGACAGGGCCAAAAACATTCAGTACTTC. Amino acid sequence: CASSSGTRDRAKNIQYF.

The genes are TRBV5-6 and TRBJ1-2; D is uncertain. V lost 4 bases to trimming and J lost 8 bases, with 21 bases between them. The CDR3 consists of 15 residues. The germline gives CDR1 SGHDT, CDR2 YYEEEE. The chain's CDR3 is CASSPAGSLIKGYTF. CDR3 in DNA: TGTGCCAGCAGCCCAGCCGGATCCTTAATAAAGGGCTACACCTTC.

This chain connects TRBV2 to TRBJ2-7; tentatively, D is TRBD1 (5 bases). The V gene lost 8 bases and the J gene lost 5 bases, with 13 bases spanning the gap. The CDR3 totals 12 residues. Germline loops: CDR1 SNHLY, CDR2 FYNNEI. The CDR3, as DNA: TGTGCCAGCCTTACGGGCAGGGACGAGCAGTACTTC. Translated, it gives CASLTGRDEQYF.

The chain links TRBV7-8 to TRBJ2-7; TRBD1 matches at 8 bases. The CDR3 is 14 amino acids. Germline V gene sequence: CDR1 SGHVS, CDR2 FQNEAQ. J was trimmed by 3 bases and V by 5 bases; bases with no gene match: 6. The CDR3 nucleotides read TGTGCCAGCAGCATCGGACAGGGTGACTACGAGCAGTACTTC. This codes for CASSIGQGDYEQYF.

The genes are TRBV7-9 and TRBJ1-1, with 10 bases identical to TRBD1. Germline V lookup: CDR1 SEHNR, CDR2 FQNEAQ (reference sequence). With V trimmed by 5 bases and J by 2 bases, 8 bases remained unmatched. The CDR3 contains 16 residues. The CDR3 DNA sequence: TGTGCCAGCAGCCCCCGGGACAGGGGCCCTAACACTGAAGCTTTCTTT. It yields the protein CASSPRDRGPNTEAFF.

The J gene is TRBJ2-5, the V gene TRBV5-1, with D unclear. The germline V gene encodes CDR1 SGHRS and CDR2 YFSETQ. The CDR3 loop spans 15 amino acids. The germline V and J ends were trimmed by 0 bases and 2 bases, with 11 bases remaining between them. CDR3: CASSLVSAGQETQYF. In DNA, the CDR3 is TGCGCCAGCAGCTTGGTTTCCGCCGGTCAAGAGACCCAGTACTTC. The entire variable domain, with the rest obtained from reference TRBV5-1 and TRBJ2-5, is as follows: KAGVTQTPRYLIKTRGQQVTLSCSPISGHRSVSWYQQTPGQGLQFLFEYFSETQRNKGNFPGRFSGRQFSNSRSEMNVSTLELGDSALYLCASSLVSAGQETQYFGPGTRLLVL.